This T cell receptor beta chain was profiled in a study of control samples from healthy donors and cancer patients. V dropped 5 bases and J dropped 2; count of bases not matched to a gene: 3. Germline CDR1 and CDR2: SNHLY and FYNNEI. The length of the CDR3 is 15 residues. Only in-frame clones appear in the TCRdb table, and some are missing; sequencing was by immunoSEQ multiplex PCR. The sample shows around 19,000 clones, roughly four fifths of them seen only once. The chain uses TRBV2 and TRBJ2-3; the match to TRBD2 covers 11 bases. Material: PBMCs. The clonotype originates from a man older than 75 with head and neck cancer. Written as DNA, the CDR3 is TGTGCCAGCAGTCAACTAGCGGGGGTCACAGATACGCAGTATTTT. It specifies CASSQLAGVTDTQYF.